The rows below give T cell receptor beta chains drawn from one sample of a study of blood T cell repertoires in COVID-19. Method: immunoSEQ multiplex PCR; TCRdb's copy keeps in-frame clones and lacks some. The data contain roughly 200,000 clones, around 86% of them seen just once; the ten biggest clones take up roughly 5.7%. Sequences were obtained from peripheral blood. Source of these receptors: a man older than 75 with acute or convalescent COVID-19. Both conserved end residues are part of each CDR3. Fields, in order: V gene, D gene, clone size, J gene, CDR3 DNA, CDR3 protein. The D gene is left open where the match is weak. Size values are once, few and many counts, or a class for expanded clones, and some rows have none.

v_call: TRBV21-1; d_call: -; clone_size: -; j_call: TRBJ1-5; cdr3_nt: TGTGCCAGCAGTTGTATACAGGGGAGAGATCAGCCCCAGCATTTT; cdr3_aa: CASSCIQGRDQPQHF
v_call: TRBV10-1; d_call: -; clone_size: -; j_call: TRBJ1-2; cdr3_nt: TGCGCCAGCAGTGAGACAGAGAACTATGGCTACACCTTC; cdr3_aa: CASSETENYGYTF
v_call: TRBV27; d_call: -; clone_size: -; j_call: TRBJ2-7; cdr3_nt: TGTGCCAGCAGCCTCACCAACAGGGTCTACGAGCAGTACTTC; cdr3_aa: CASSLTNRVYEQYF
v_call: TRBV5-1; d_call: -; clone_size: -; j_call: TRBJ2-3; cdr3_nt: TGCGCCAGCAGCCCATCAGGGGGAGGTACGCAGTATTTT; cdr3_aa: CASSPSGGGTQYF
v_call: TRBV7-2; d_call: -; clone_size: -; j_call: TRBJ2-5; cdr3_nt: TGTGCCAGCAGCTCTGGAGGTAGCCTGGAGACCCAGTACTTC; cdr3_aa: CASSSGGSLETQYF
v_call: TRBV7-9; d_call: -; clone_size: -; j_call: TRBJ1-6; cdr3_nt: TGTGCCAGCAGCTTAGTATCAGTTAATTCACCCCTCCACTTT; cdr3_aa: CASSLVSVNSPLHF
v_call: TRBV28; d_call: TRBD1; clone_size: few; j_call: TRBJ1-1; cdr3_nt: TGTGCCAGCAGTCCAACGGGACAGGGCGGGACTGAAGCTTTCTTT; cdr3_aa: CASSPTGQGGTEAFF
v_call: TRBV29-1; d_call: -; clone_size: once; j_call: TRBJ1-1; cdr3_nt: TGCAGCGTTGATCCTCGGAGCAACACTGAAGCTTTCTTT; cdr3_aa: CSVDPRSNTEAFF
v_call: TRBV9; d_call: -; clone_size: -; j_call: TRBJ1-2; cdr3_nt: TGTGCCAGCAGCGGCCTAGTGGGTTATGGCTACACCTTC; cdr3_aa: CASSGLVGYGYTF
v_call: TRBV10-3; d_call: -; clone_size: -; j_call: TRBJ2-7; cdr3_nt: TGTGCCATCAGTGAGGTTGGGGCACACGAGCAGTACTTC; cdr3_aa: CAISEVGAHEQYF
v_call: TRBV19; d_call: TRBD1; clone_size: -; j_call: TRBJ2-3; cdr3_nt: TGTGCCAGTAGTGTACGACCGGGACAGGGTCCCACAGATACGCAGTATTTT; cdr3_aa: CASSVRPGQGPTDTQYF
v_call: TRBV6-1; d_call: TRBD1; clone_size: -; j_call: TRBJ1-4; cdr3_nt: TGTGCCAGCAGTGGCCCCCCGGGACAGGCGGCTACAACTAATGAAAAACTGTTTTTT; cdr3_aa: CASSGPPGQAATTNEKLFF
v_call: TRBV19; d_call: -; clone_size: -; j_call: TRBJ1-5; cdr3_nt: TGTGCCAGTAGTCGGGGAGAGGGGCCCCAGCATTTT; cdr3_aa: CASSRGEGPQHF
v_call: TRBV27; d_call: -; clone_size: many; j_call: TRBJ2-7; cdr3_nt: TGTGCCAGCAGAAGAGGGAGCCAGGAGCAGTACTTC; cdr3_aa: CASRRGSQEQYF
v_call: TRBV7-3; d_call: TRBD2; clone_size: -; j_call: TRBJ2-1; cdr3_nt: TGTGCCAGCAGCCCGGGACTAGCGCAGAATGAGCAGTTCTTC; cdr3_aa: CASSPGLAQNEQFF
v_call: TRBV5-8; d_call: -; clone_size: -; j_call: TRBJ2-2; cdr3_nt: TGTGCCAGCAGTCTACAGGGCGCGAACACCGGGGAGCTGTTTTTT; cdr3_aa: CASSLQGANTGELFF
v_call: TRBV10-3; d_call: TRBD2; clone_size: -; j_call: TRBJ2-4; cdr3_nt: TGTGCCATCAGTGAGGGGCAGGGAGGGTTGAACATTCAGTACTTC; cdr3_aa: CAISEGQGGLNIQYF
v_call: TRBV4-3; d_call: TRBD2; clone_size: -; j_call: TRBJ2-3; cdr3_nt: TGCGCCAGCAGCCAAGGTTCCGGGACTAGCGCCACAGATACGCAGTATTTT; cdr3_aa: CASSQGSGTSATDTQYF
v_call: TRBV19; d_call: -; clone_size: -; j_call: TRBJ2-2; cdr3_nt: TGTGCCAGTAGGACGGGCCCGGGAATCACCGGGGAGCTGTTTTTT; cdr3_aa: CASRTGPGITGELFF
v_call: TRBV18; d_call: TRBD2; clone_size: -; j_call: TRBJ2-7; cdr3_nt: TGTGCCAGCTCCAGAGCGGGATCCTACGAGCAGTACTTC; cdr3_aa: CASSRAGSYEQYF
v_call: TRBV7-2; d_call: TRBD1; clone_size: -; j_call: TRBJ2-5; cdr3_nt: TGTGCCAGCAGCATAAGACAGGGTGGAGAGACCCAGTACTTC; cdr3_aa: CASSIRQGGETQYF
v_call: TRBV12-3/TRBV12-4; d_call: TRBD1; clone_size: -; j_call: TRBJ1-4; cdr3_nt: TGTGCCACTTCCCAGGGACAGAGGGAAAAACTGTTTTTT; cdr3_aa: CATSQGQREKLFF
v_call: TRBV24-1; d_call: TRBD2; clone_size: -; j_call: TRBJ2-2; cdr3_nt: TGTGCCACCAGTGATTTGCTGTCTAGCGGGAGGCCCCCCGGGGAGCTGTTTTTT; cdr3_aa: CATSDLLSSGRPPGELFF
v_call: TRBV11-2; d_call: TRBD2; clone_size: -; j_call: TRBJ2-2; cdr3_nt: TGTGCCAGCAGCTTACGGGGGGGCACCGGGGAGCTGTTTTTT; cdr3_aa: CASSLRGGTGELFF
v_call: TRBV7-2; d_call: TRBD1; clone_size: -; j_call: TRBJ1-2; cdr3_nt: TGTGCCAGCAGCCTGGGGGGGACAGGTTACGCTAACTATGGCTACACCTTC; cdr3_aa: CASSLGGTGYANYGYTF
v_call: TRBV19; d_call: -; clone_size: -; j_call: TRBJ1-5; cdr3_nt: TGTGCCAGTAGTATTGGGGGGGCAGGTAGCAATCAGCCCCAGCATTTT; cdr3_aa: CASSIGGAGSNQPQHF
v_call: TRBV3-1/TRBV3-2; d_call: -; clone_size: -; j_call: TRBJ1-1; cdr3_nt: TGTGCCAGCAGCCCTCGTGGCAGAAACACTGAAGCTTTCTTT; cdr3_aa: CASSPRGRNTEAFF
v_call: TRBV9; d_call: -; clone_size: -; j_call: TRBJ2-5; cdr3_nt: TGTGCCAGCAGCGTAGATGTGGGCACAGAGACCCAGTACTTC; cdr3_aa: CASSVDVGTETQYF
v_call: TRBV2; d_call: -; clone_size: -; j_call: TRBJ1-1; cdr3_nt: TGTGCCAGCAGAACAGGGTTGGGGAACACTGAAGCTTTCTTT; cdr3_aa: CASRTGLGNTEAFF
v_call: TRBV4-1; d_call: TRBD1; clone_size: -; j_call: TRBJ2-2; cdr3_nt: TGCGCCAGCAGGCCCGGGACAGGGAAACGCAGGGACACCGGGGAGCTGTTTTTT; cdr3_aa: CASRPGTGKRRDTGELFF
v_call: TRBV19; d_call: -; clone_size: -; j_call: TRBJ2-5; cdr3_nt: TGTGCCAGTAAAGCGGGTATAGAATTAGAGACCCAGTACTTC; cdr3_aa: CASKAGIELETQYF
v_call: TRBV2; d_call: TRBD2; clone_size: -; j_call: TRBJ2-2; cdr3_nt: TGTGCCAGCAGTGGCGGGACTAGCGGGAAGGAGGGGCTGTTTTTT; cdr3_aa: CASSGGTSGKEGLFF
v_call: TRBV6-6; d_call: -; clone_size: -; j_call: TRBJ2-5; cdr3_nt: TGTGCCAGCAGTCCCTACCCGGGGGAAGAGACCCAGTACTTC; cdr3_aa: CASSPYPGEETQYF
v_call: TRBV10-1; d_call: TRBD1; clone_size: -; j_call: TRBJ1-2; cdr3_nt: TGCGCCAGCAGCAGTGGGACAGCTAACTATGGCTACACCTTC; cdr3_aa: CASSSGTANYGYTF
v_call: TRBV29-1; d_call: -; clone_size: -; j_call: TRBJ1-2; cdr3_nt: TGCAGCGTTGAAGGGCTTGGCTACACCTTC; cdr3_aa: CSVEGLGYTF
v_call: TRBV5-4; d_call: TRBD1; clone_size: -; j_call: TRBJ2-7; cdr3_nt: TGTGCCAGCAGCCCCGACAGGGCGAGGGAGCAGTACTTC; cdr3_aa: CASSPDRAREQYF
v_call: TRBV5-1; d_call: TRBD1; clone_size: -; j_call: TRBJ1-4; cdr3_nt: TGCGCCAGCAGCACAGGACAGGGCGAAAAACTGTTTTTT; cdr3_aa: CASSTGQGEKLFF
v_call: TRBV5-1; d_call: TRBD1; clone_size: -; j_call: TRBJ1-6; cdr3_nt: TGCGCCAGCAGCCGGGCCGGGACAGGTTTGGGTTCACCCCTCCACTTT; cdr3_aa: CASSRAGTGLGSPLHF
v_call: TRBV9; d_call: TRBD1; clone_size: -; j_call: TRBJ2-2; cdr3_nt: TGTGCCAGCAGCGTCACAGGGGCCCCCGGGGAGCTGTTTTTT; cdr3_aa: CASSVTGAPGELFF
v_call: TRBV27; d_call: TRBD2; clone_size: -; j_call: TRBJ2-1; cdr3_nt: TGTGCCAGCAGTTCGGGACTAGCGGGAAGAAATGAGCAGTTCTTC; cdr3_aa: CASSSGLAGRNEQFF
v_call: TRBV3-1/TRBV3-2; d_call: TRBD1; clone_size: -; j_call: TRBJ1-5; cdr3_nt: TGTGCCAGCAGCCAAGATCCGGGACAGGGTCAGCCCCAGCATTTT; cdr3_aa: CASSQDPGQGQPQHF